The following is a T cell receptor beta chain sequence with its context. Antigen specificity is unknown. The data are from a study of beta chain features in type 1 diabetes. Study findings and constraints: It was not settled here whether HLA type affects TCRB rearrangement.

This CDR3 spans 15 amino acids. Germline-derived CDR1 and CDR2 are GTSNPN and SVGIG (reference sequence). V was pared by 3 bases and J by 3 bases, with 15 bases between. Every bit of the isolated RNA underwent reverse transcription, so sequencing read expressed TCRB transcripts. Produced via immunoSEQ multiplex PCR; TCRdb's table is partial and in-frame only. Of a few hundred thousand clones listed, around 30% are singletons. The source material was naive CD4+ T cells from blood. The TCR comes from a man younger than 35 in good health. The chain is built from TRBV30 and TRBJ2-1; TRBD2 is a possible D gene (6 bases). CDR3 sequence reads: CAWSKRGGIYNEQFF. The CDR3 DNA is TGTGCCTGGAGCAAGAGGGGCGGGATCTACAATGAGCAGTTCTTC.